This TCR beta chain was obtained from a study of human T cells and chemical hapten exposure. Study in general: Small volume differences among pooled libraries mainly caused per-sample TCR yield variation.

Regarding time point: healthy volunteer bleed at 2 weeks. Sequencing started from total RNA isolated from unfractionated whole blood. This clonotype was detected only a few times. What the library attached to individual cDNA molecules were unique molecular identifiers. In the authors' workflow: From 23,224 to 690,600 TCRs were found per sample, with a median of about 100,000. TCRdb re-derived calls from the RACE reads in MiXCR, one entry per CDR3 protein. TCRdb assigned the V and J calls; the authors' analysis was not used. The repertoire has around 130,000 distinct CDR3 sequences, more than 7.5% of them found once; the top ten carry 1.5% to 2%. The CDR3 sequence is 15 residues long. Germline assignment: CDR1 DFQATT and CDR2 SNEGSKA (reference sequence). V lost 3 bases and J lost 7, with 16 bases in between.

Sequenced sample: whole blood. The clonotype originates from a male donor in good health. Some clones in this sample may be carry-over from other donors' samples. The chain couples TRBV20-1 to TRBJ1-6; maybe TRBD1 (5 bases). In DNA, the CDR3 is TGCAGTGCTAGCCCCAGGGAGGCGAAGAATTCACCCCTCCACTTT. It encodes CSASPREAKNSPLHF.